The entry that follows covers one T cell receptor (beta chain) sequence. V was shortened by 0 bases and J by 3 bases, with 9 bases between the two germline ends. Germline loops: CDR1 MGHRA, CDR2 YSYEKL. This CDR3 spans 14 amino acids. The data were produced by immunoSEQ multiplex PCR, yet TCRdb's version contains in-frame clones alone and is incomplete. The sample has about half a million clones, roughly 80% seen once. The data were taken from a study of shared clonotypes between healthy human individuals. This chain uses TRBV4-1 with TRBJ2-7; D uncertain. Sequencing input: PBMCs. This TCR was recovered from a woman between 35 and 50 years old in good health. Some clones in this sample may be carry-over from other donors' samples. DNA of the CDR3: TGCGCCAGCAGCCAAGAGATACGGAACTACGAGCAGTACTTC. It specifies CASSQEIRNYEQYF.